The 30 T cell receptor beta chains below all came from one sample that was sequenced in a study of cytomegalovirus exposure and HLA in healthy donors. The protocol was immunoSEQ multiplex PCR, while the TCRdb copy is restricted to in-frame clones and leaves out a portion. The sample contains under 250,000 clones, roughly 84% of which appear only once. Source material: PBMCs. Every receptor here comes from a young woman in good health and CMV-seropositive.

This chain links TRBV11-2 with TRBJ2-1; 9 bases are shared with TRBD2. CDR1 and CDR2 from the germline V gene are SGHAT and FQNNGV. With 3 bases clipped from V and 5 bases from J, the junction kept 5 bases outside the gene matches. This CDR3 region has 15 residues. The CDR3 DNA sequence: TGTGCCAGCAGCTTTGGGCTAGCGGGAAACAATGAGCAGTTCTTC. This codes for CASSFGLAGNNEQFF.

The rearrangement links TRBV7-9 to TRBJ1-2, with D hard to call. This CDR3 comprises 13 residues. Germline V gives CDR1 SEHNR, CDR2 FQNEAQ (reference sequence). Trimming removed 5 bases from V and 8 bases from J, with 15 bases in between. The CDR3 spells CASSPTREEGYTF. The CDR3 DNA reads TGTGCCAGCAGCCCCACACGAGAGGAGGGCTACACCTTC.

V and J are TRBV11-2 and TRBJ1-4; 7 bases are a match to TRBD1. The germline CDR1 and CDR2 sequences are SGHAT and FQNNGV. V lost 4 bases and J lost 4; bases outside the gene matches: 3. The CDR3 sequence is 14 residues long. CDR3 amino acids: CASSSGQVNEKLFF. In nucleotides, the CDR3 is TGTGCCAGCAGCTCCGGACAGGTTAATGAAAAACTGTTTTTT.

The chain links TRBV13 to TRBJ2-1, with 11 bases matching TRBD2. Germline assignment: CDR1 PRHDT and CDR2 FYEKMQ (reference sequence). The CDR3 has 14 residues. Germline trimming cut 8 bases from V and 2 bases from J; bases unmatched to any gene: 2. CDR3 bases: TGTGCCAGCGGGACTAGCGGTGCCTACAATGAGCAGTTCTTC. It yields the protein CASGTSGAYNEQFF.

The chain employs TRBV5-4 and TRBJ1-2, with a tentative D call TRBD1 (6 bases). The CDR3 contains 13 residues. The V and J ends lost 6 bases and 8 bases respectively, with 17 bases between them. CDR1 and CDR2 from the germline V gene are SGHNT and YYREEE (reference sequence). The CDR3 DNA follows: TGTGCCAGCACCCTCCCTTTGGGGGCCGGCTACACCTTC. It is translated as CASTLPLGAGYTF.

The rearrangement joins TRBV5-4 to TRBJ2-1, with 8 bases that match TRBD2. Germline V gives CDR1 SGHNT, CDR2 YYREEE (reference sequence). The CDR3 length is 14 residues. Trimming removed 6 bases from V and 3 bases from J; junction bases left unmatched: 5. The CDR3 nucleotides read TGTGCCAGCACTGCGGGAGGCCTCTACAATGAGCAGTTCTTC. The encoded protein is CASTAGGLYNEQFF.

The chain carries TRBV5-1 and TRBJ1-4, with D perhaps matching TRBD1 (6 bases). Trimming shortened V by 5 bases and J by 5 bases, and 10 bases separated the two germline ends. CDR1 is SGHRS and CDR2 is YFSETQ in the germline V gene. This CDR3 is built from 13 residues. Written as DNA, the CDR3 is TGCGCCAGCAGTGGGACACAGAATGAAAAACTGTTTTTT. Encoded protein: CASSGTQNEKLFF.

The chain couples TRBV30 to TRBJ1-2; the match to TRBD1 covers 8 bases. Unmatched junction bases numbered 1, after V lost 1 base and J lost 0 bases. Looked up from germline, CDR1 is GTSNPN and CDR2 is SVGIG (reference sequence). The CDR3 is 14 amino acids. In DNA form, the CDR3 reads TGTGCCTGGAGTGGACAGGGGACTAACTATGGCTACACCTTC. This sequence encodes CAWSGQGTNYGYTF.

This chain uses TRBV4-2 with TRBJ2-7, with 10 bases fitting TRBD2. This CDR3 region has 19 residues. J was trimmed by 7 bases and V by 3 bases; bases with no gene match: 21. The germline CDR1 and CDR2 sequences are LGHNA and YNFKEQ. The chain's CDR3 is CASSQDPGASGGWGSEQYF. The CDR3 DNA sequence: TGTGCCAGCAGCCAGGACCCGGGGGCTAGCGGGGGTTGGGGCTCTGAGCAGTACTTC.

The chain couples TRBV28 to TRBJ2-1; TRBD1 matches at 9 bases. J lost 6 bases, V lost 4 bases, and 10 bases had no gene match. The length of the CDR3 is 16 residues. CDR1 and CDR2 (germline): MDHEN, SYDVKM. The CDR3 sequence: CASSWGRGQGINEQFF. The CDR3 bases are TGTGCCAGCAGTTGGGGCCGTGGACAGGGGATCAATGAGCAGTTCTTC.

V and J are TRBV9 and TRBJ1-3; D not certain. Trimming cost V 4 bases and J 0 bases, with 11 bases left between them. Germline V CDR1 and CDR2: SGDLS, YYNGEE. This CDR3 spans 15 amino acids. The CDR3 here is CASSPVSVSGNTIYF. In DNA, the CDR3 is TGTGCCAGCAGCCCTGTTTCGGTCTCTGGAAACACCATATATTTT.

This sequence joins TRBV27 and TRBJ1-4, with 8 bases aligning to TRBD1. The V segment lost 3 bases and the J segment 8 bases; nucleotides outside the gene matches: 8. Per the germline V gene, CDR1 is MNHEY and CDR2 is SMNVEV (reference sequence). The CDR3 extends over 15 amino acids. The CDR3 here is CASSFRGDRTEKLFF. DNA for the CDR3: TGTGCCAGCAGTTTCCGGGGGGACAGGACCGAAAAACTGTTTTTT.

The chain couples TRBV5-6 to TRBJ1-1; TRBD1 is a possible D gene (5 bases). CDR1 and CDR2 (germline): SGHDT, YYEEEE. V was clipped by 0 bases and J by 3 bases, with 15 bases between them. CDR3 length equals 16 residues. CDR3 loop: CASSLVVGRAYTEAFF. The CDR3 DNA reads as TGTGCCAGCAGCTTGGTAGTCGGCAGGGCGTACACTGAAGCTTTCTTT.

The chain is built from TRBV28 and TRBJ1-5; TRBD1 might be the D (5 bases). The CDR3 spans 16 residues. Trimming stripped 5 bases from V and 1 base from J, with 15 bases between. Germline CDR1 MDHEN, CDR2 SYDVKM. CDR3 sequence (DNA): TGTGCCAGCAGTCCCAAGCGGGGGGTCAGCAATCAGCCCCAGCATTTT. Amino acids: CASSPKRGVSNQPQHF. The full variable domain, its missing parts supplied by reference TRBV28 and TRBJ1-5, is DVKVTQSSRYLVKRTGEKVFLECVQDMDHENMFWYRQDPGLGLRLIYFSYDVKMKEKGDIPEGYSVSREKKERFSLILESASTNQTSMYLCASSPKRGVSNQPQHFGDGTRLSIL.

The chain is built from TRBV25-1 and TRBJ2-1, with D possibly being TRBD1 (5 bases). The CDR3 covers 16 residues. V was cut by 3 bases and J by 1 base, with 13 bases left in between. The germline gives CDR1 MGHDK, CDR2 SYGVNS. CDR3: CASSDHRTRSYNEQFF. CDR3 bases: TGTGCCAGCAGTGATCACAGGACGAGATCCTACAATGAGCAGTTCTTC.

On this clone itself: One end of the junction is discordant with germline, which a read error may explain. The chain employs TRBV19 and TRBJ1-1; D is uncertain. Germline CDR1 reads LNHDA; CDR2 reads SQIVND (reference sequence). The CDR3 sequence is 13 residues long. This chain's CDR3 is CASSIVVKTEAFF. For the CDR3, the DNA is TGTGCCAGTAGTATAGTAGTGAAAACTGAAGCTTTCTTT.

The gene calls are TRBV9 and TRBJ1-2; TRBD1 matches at 8 bases. The CDR3 is made up of 14 amino acids. Germline assignment: CDR1 SGDLS and CDR2 YYNGEE. V lost 4 bases, J lost 8 bases, and 10 bases stayed unmatched. The CDR3 sequence is CASSTRQGSDGYTF. The CDR3 bases are TGTGCCAGCAGCACCCGACAGGGGTCTGACGGCTACACCTTC.

The chain recombines TRBV28 with TRBJ1-5; D is ambiguous. CDR1 is MDHEN, CDR2 SYDVKM, per germline. The germline V and J ends were trimmed by 2 bases and 3 bases, with 5 bases remaining between them. The CDR3 runs 13 residues. The CDR3 reads CASSLVLNQPQHF. CDR3 nucleotides: TGTGCCAGCAGTTTAGTCCTCAATCAGCCCCAGCATTTT.

This rearrangement joins TRBV14 to TRBJ1-1; 7 bases agree with TRBD1. Germline-derived CDR1 and CDR2 are SGHDN and FVKESK. The CDR3 loop spans 14 amino acids. Trimming at V came to 2 bases and at J to 5 bases, leaving 5 bases not matched to a gene. CDR3 sequence reads: CASSQPRGQTEAFF. In DNA, the CDR3 is TGTGCCAGCAGCCAACCCCGGGGACAGACTGAAGCTTTCTTT.

The J gene is TRBJ1-1, the V gene TRBV5-6; tentatively, D is TRBD1 (5 bases). V shed 2 bases and J shed 0 bases, with 17 bases lying between them. The CDR3 runs to 17 residues. CDR1 SGHDT and CDR2 YYEEEE come from the germline V gene. CDR3 amino acids: CASSLDQQVNMNTEAFF. The CDR3 region has the DNA TGTGCCAGCAGCTTAGATCAACAGGTCAACATGAACACTGAAGCTTTCTTT.

The V call is TRBV4-1, the J call TRBJ2-7, with D possibly TRBD2 on 5 matching bases. Trimming took off 1 base at V and 0 bases at J, with 13 bases between the two ends. CDR1 MGHRA and CDR2 YSYEKL come from the germline V gene. This CDR3 region has 16 residues. CDR3 DNA sequence: TGCGCCAGCAGCCAAGTCTTCCGGGATAGCTCCTACGAGCAGTACTTC. It translates to CASSQVFRDSSYEQYF.

Only one count was recorded for this clone. This chain joins TRBV28 and TRBJ1-1, with a tentative D call TRBD1 (5 bases). Germline V CDR1 and CDR2: MDHEN, SYDVKM. Trimming cost V 5 bases and J 3 bases, with 13 bases left between them. The CDR3 is 14 amino acids. DNA for the CDR3: TGTGCCAGCAGTGGTACCGGGGGATACACTGAAGCTTTCTTT. It specifies CASSGTGGYTEAFF.

In regard to this clone: The sample holds other DNA sequences that translate to the same CDR3. V gene TRBV7-9 combines with J gene TRBJ1-2; no clear D. V lost 1 base to trimming and J lost 8 bases, with 5 bases between them. From germline, CDR1 is SEHNR and CDR2 FQNEAQ (reference sequence). The CDR3 length is 11 residues. CDR3 coding DNA: TGTGCCAGCAGCTTAGGCGCCGGCTACACCTTC. Encoded protein: CASSLGAGYTF.

V usage is TRBV5-1 and J usage is TRBJ2-1; 9 nucleotides line up with TRBD2. The CDR3 covers 15 residues. Per germline, CDR1 SGHRS and CDR2 YFSETQ. The trim removed 4 bases at V and 3 bases at J, leaving 5 bases unmatched. The CDR3 reads CASSGGTSSYNEQFF. DNA for the CDR3: TGCGCCAGCAGCGGCGGGACTAGCAGCTACAATGAGCAGTTCTTC.

The rearrangement uses TRBV28 and TRBJ2-3; the D gene is possibly TRBD1 (6 bases). Germline V gene sequence: CDR1 MDHEN, CDR2 SYDVKM. The V and J ends lost 4 bases and 2 bases respectively, with 16 bases between them. The CDR3 spans 16 residues. The DNA of the CDR3 is TGTGCCAGCAGTTCCCCGGGAAGGGGGTACACAGATACGCAGTATTTT. This translates into CASSSPGRGYTDTQYF.

The J gene is TRBJ1-2, the V gene TRBV19; the D gene is possibly TRBD1 (5 bases). Trimming stripped 3 bases from V and 4 bases from J, with 9 bases between. The CDR3 has 13 amino acids. Germline V CDR1 and CDR2: LNHDA, SQIVND (reference sequence). The CDR3 spells CASSIPGLYGYTF. The CDR3 DNA follows: TGTGCCAGTAGTATCCCAGGGCTCTATGGCTACACCTTC. The full variable domain, completed using reference TRBV19 and TRBJ1-2, is DGGITQSPKYLFRKEGQNVTLSCEQNLNHDAMYWYRQDPGQGLRLIYYSQIVNDFQKGDIAEGYSVSREKKESFPLTVTSAQKNPTAFYLCASSIPGLYGYTFGSGTRLTVV.

The rearrangement links TRBV30 to TRBJ2-7; D unclear. This CDR3 is built from 12 residues. Germline assignment: CDR1 GTSNPN and CDR2 SVGIG (reference sequence). The germline V and J ends were trimmed by 4 bases and 3 bases, with 10 bases remaining between them. The CDR3 is CAWNAGIYEQYF. The CDR3 bases are TGTGCCTGGAACGCCGGTATCTACGAGCAGTACTTC.

The gene calls are TRBV9 and TRBJ1-4; D not certain. Trimming removed 3 bases at V and 0 bases at J, with 12 bases between. Germline CDR1 and CDR2: SGDLS and YYNGEE. The CDR3 spans 16 residues. The CDR3 region has the DNA TGTGCCAGCAGCGCAGCTACAGCTTCAACTAATGAAAAACTGTTTTTT. It specifies CASSAATASTNEKLFF.

The rearrangement links TRBV28 to TRBJ1-2, with a tentative D call TRBD1 (5 bases). This CDR3 contains 12 residues. With 3 bases removed from V and 6 bases from J, the gap between germline ends came to 8 bases. From germline, CDR1 is MDHEN and CDR2 SYDVKM. CDR3 nucleotides: TGTGCCAGCAGTTTTGGGGCAAATGGCTACACCTTC. Residues: CASSFGANGYTF.

The rearrangement links TRBV6-5 to TRBJ1-2; TRBD1 might be the D (5 bases). Germline CDR1 MNHEY, CDR2 SVGAGI. Trimming stripped 2 bases from V and 5 bases from J, with 15 bases between. CDR3 length: 15 amino acids. The CDR3 DNA is TGTGCCAGCAGTTACCACCCGGCCAGGGAATATGGCTACACCTTC. Translating it yields CASSYHPAREYGYTF.